This entry describes one T cell receptor beta chain. Its antigen remains unidentified. This sample stems from a study of cytomegalovirus exposure and HLA in healthy donors. Study results and limitations: DRB1 showed the most TCR associations and HLA-C the fewest in a later analysis, as rates varied by HLA locus. There were under 200 TCR beta chains listed as cytomegalovirus-associated. The Asian-associated ancestry cluster reportedly had fewer N-insertions than the roughly 720-donor mean in a later analysis.

PCR employed 60 Vbeta and 13 Jbeta primers. Sequenced by immunoSEQ multiplex PCR; TCRdb stores in-frame clones only, minus some. The data hold over 95,000 clones, with about 79% observed a single time. The CDR3 sequence is 14 residues long. V gave up 3 bases and J gave up 4 bases, with 12 bases separating them. The germline V gene has CDR1 SGHVS and CDR2 FQNEAQ. The chain combines TRBV7-8 with TRBJ1-2; TRBD1 is a possible D gene (5 bases). Sequenced sample: PBMCs. The origin of this receptor is a woman aged 18-35 years in good health and CMV-seronegative. CDR3 DNA: TGTGCCAGCAGCTTCACAGGCCCCTCCTATGGCTACACCTTC. Its protein is CASSFTGPSYGYTF.